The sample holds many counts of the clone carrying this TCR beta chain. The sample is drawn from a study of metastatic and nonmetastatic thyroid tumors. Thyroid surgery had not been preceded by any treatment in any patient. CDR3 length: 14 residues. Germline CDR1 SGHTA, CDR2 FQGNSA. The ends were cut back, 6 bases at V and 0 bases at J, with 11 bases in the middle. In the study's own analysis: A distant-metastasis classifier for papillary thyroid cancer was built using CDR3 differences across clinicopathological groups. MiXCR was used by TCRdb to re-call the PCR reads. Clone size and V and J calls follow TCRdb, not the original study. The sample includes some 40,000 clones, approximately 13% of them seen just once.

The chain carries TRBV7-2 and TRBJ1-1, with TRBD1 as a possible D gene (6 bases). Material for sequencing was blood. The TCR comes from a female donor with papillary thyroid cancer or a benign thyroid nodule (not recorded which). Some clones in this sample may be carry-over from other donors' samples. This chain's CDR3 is CASRNRAMNTEAFF. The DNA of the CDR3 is TGTGCCAGCAGAAACAGGGCTATGAACACTGAAGCTTTCTTT. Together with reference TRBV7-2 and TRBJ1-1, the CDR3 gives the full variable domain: GAGVSQSPSNKVTEKGKDVELRCDPISGHTALYWYRQSLGQGLEFLIYFQGNSAPDKSGLPSDRFSAERTGGSVSTLTIQRTQQEDSAVYLCASRNRAMNTEAFFGQGTRLTVV.